The source of this TCR beta chain is a study of cytomegalovirus exposure and HLA in healthy donors. Turning to the study itself: Drawn from HLA-typed donors, 83 million or so unique TCRs were held in an early data release.

Study observations and caveats: CMV antigen specificity was confirmed in vitro for a few CMV-associated chains. Follow-up analysis seemed to connect common viral pathogens with several of the most significant clusters identified.

The CDR3 has 14 amino acids. The germline V gene encodes CDR1 SGHAT and CDR2 FQNNGV. V shed 2 bases and J shed 2 bases, with 7 bases lying between them. This PCR relied on a set of 60 Vbeta primers and 13 Jbeta primers. Repertoires were generated with immunoSEQ multiplex PCR, while TCRdb's copy carries only in-frame clones and drops some. The data contain about 120,000 clones, approximately 80% of them singletons. About this clone: Its antigen is not identified.

The V call is TRBV11-2, the J call TRBJ2-1; no definite D call. The sequenced material came from PBMCs. The sequence was obtained from a man in his forties or fifties in good health and CMV-seropositive. The CDR3 reads CASSLQSTYNEQFF. CDR3 nucleotide sequence: TGTGCCAGCAGCTTACAGTCGACCTACAATGAGCAGTTCTTC. Full variable domain (remainder filled in from reference TRBV11-2 and TRBJ2-1): EAGVAQSPRYKIIEKRQSVAFWCNPISGHATLYWYQQILGQGPKLLIQFQNNGVVDDSQLPKDRFSAERLKGVDSTLKIQPAKLEDSAVYLCASSLQSTYNEQFFGPGTRLTVL.